One sample yielded the 26 T cell receptor beta chains listed below, sequenced in a study of memory CD4+ T cells and cytomegalovirus serostatus. The sort gate was single viable CD3+CD4+CD8-CD45RO+ cells for memory CD4+ T cells. TCRdb keeps only in-frame clones here, not all; method: immunoSEQ multiplex PCR. The data hold 25,000 to 30,000 clones, with 70% to 80% observed a single time. The specimen sequenced was memory CD4+ T cells from blood. Receptors were obtained from an adult in good health and CMV-seronegative.

The CDR3 DNA follows: TGCAGCGTTGTGAGGGACAATGAGCAGTTCTTC. This sequence encodes CSVVRDNEQFF. J is TRBJ2-1 and V is TRBV29-1; a weak D match, TRBD2 (5 bases). The CDR3 spans 11 residues. Germline V CDR1 and CDR2: SQVTM, ANQGSEA. With 4 bases removed from V and 5 bases from J, the gap between germline ends came to 6 bases.

The chain employs TRBV19 and TRBJ1-5; D is ambiguous. The CDR3 has 13 residues. Trimming shortened V by 5 bases and J by 2 bases, and 7 bases separated the two germline ends. Germline assignment: CDR1 LNHDA and CDR2 SQIVND (reference sequence). CDR3 sequence: CASSQSGNQPQHF. In DNA, the CDR3 is TGTGCCAGTAGTCAGAGTGGCAATCAGCCCCAGCATTTT.

This clone was recorded only once. The chain couples TRBV15 to TRBJ2-2; 7 bases map to TRBD1. The CDR3 has 16 amino acids. The germline gives CDR1 LNHNV, CDR2 YYDKDF (reference sequence). V trimming: 1 base; J trimming: 2 bases; junction bases outside the gene matches: 4. This CDR3 is CATSRGGGLNTGELFF. The CDR3 DNA sequence: TGTGCCACCAGCAGAGGAGGGGGCCTTAACACCGGGGAGCTGTTTTTT.

The chain couples TRBV10-1 to TRBJ2-1, with TRBD2 identical over 8 bases. CDR3 length equals 15 residues. The germline V gene encodes CDR1 WNHNN and CDR2 SYGVQD (reference sequence). The ends lost 0 bases at V and 12 bases at J; junction bases unmatched: 10. Here the CDR3 DNA reads TGCGCCAGCAGTGAGTCCGGGGGGGGCCCGAGGGGGCAGTTCTTC. Protein product: CASSESGGGPRGQFF.

CDR3 sequence (DNA): TGCGCCAGCAGCCCCTCGGGACGGGGGGCCTCTGAGACCCAGTACTTC. Translation gives CASSPSGRGASETQYF. This chain connects TRBV5-1 to TRBJ2-5; maybe TRBD2 (7 bases). V gave up 4 bases and J gave up 5 bases, with 21 bases separating them. The germline CDR1 and CDR2 sequences are SGHRS and YFSETQ. The CDR3 has 16 amino acids.

V is TRBV5-1 and J is TRBJ1-2; 8 bases align to TRBD1. With 3 bases clipped from V and 4 bases from J, the junction kept 5 bases outside the gene matches. Germline V CDR1 and CDR2: SGHRS, YFSETQ. The CDR3 is 14 residues long. CDR3 sequence (DNA): TGCGCCAGCAGCTCGGACAGGGCTGGCTATGGCTACACCTTC. It is translated as CASSSDRAGYGYTF.

This chain links TRBV5-1 with TRBJ2-3, with D perhaps matching TRBD2 (5 bases). V lost 7 bases and J 4 bases, leaving 19 bases between the germline ends. Germline CDR1 is SGHRS and CDR2 is YFSETQ. CDR3 length: 15 amino acids. CDR3 bases: TGCGCCAGCTCCCGGGATAACCAGGCGGCAGATACGCAGTATTTT. Translating gives CASSRDNQAADTQYF.

The chain uses TRBV7-2 and TRBJ2-5; D is unresolved. Germline CDR1 is SGHTA and CDR2 is FQGNSA. This CDR3 contains 14 residues. The V gene lost 11 bases and the J gene lost 5 bases, with 21 bases spanning the gap. The CDR3 region has the DNA TGTGCCTCCGGATTAGGGCTCGGTGTGGAGACCCAGTACTTC. This gives the protein CASGLGLGVETQYF. Complete variable domain (other parts from reference TRBV7-2 and TRBJ2-5): GAGVSQSPSNKVTEKGKDVELRCDPISGHTALYWYRQSLGQGLEFLIYFQGNSAPDKSGLPSDRFSAERTGGSVSTLTIQRTQQEDSAVYLCASGLGLGVETQYFGPGTRLLVL.

In the case of this clone: The junction shows a germline mismatch at one end, possibly a read error. The chain has TRBV5-5 and TRBJ1-6, with TRBD1 matching 8 bases. The CDR3 is made up of 15 amino acids. Germline V lookup: CDR1 SGHKS, CDR2 YYEKEE (reference sequence). CDR3 nucleotides: TGTGCCAGCAGCTTGGTAACCGGGACAGGCGAAAATTTGGACTTT. Its protein product is CASSLVTGTGENLDF. Drawing the rest from reference TRBV5-5 and TRBJ1-6, the complete variable domain is DAGVTQSPTHLIKTRGQQVTLRCSPISGHKSVSWYQQVLGQGPQFIFQYYEKEERGRGNFPDRFSARQFPNYSSELNVNALLLGDSALYLCASSLVTGTGENLDFGNGTRLTVT.

The rearrangement links TRBV4-2 to TRBJ2-1; TRBD2 matches at 9 bases. The CDR3 loop spans 18 amino acids. Germline CDR1 LGHNA, CDR2 YNFKEQ. The trim removed 0 bases at V and 4 bases at J, leaving 10 bases unmatched. For the CDR3, the DNA is TGTGCCAGCAGCCAAGATTCCCAGCGGGGGGAGGGATACAATGAGCAGTTCTTC. It translates to CASSQDSQRGEGYNEQFF.

This chain connects TRBV11-3 to TRBJ2-3; the match to TRBD2 covers 7 bases. The V gene end was trimmed by 11 bases and the J gene end by 1 base; junction bases not matched to a gene: 6. This CDR3 is 13 amino acids long. Germline V gene data show CDR1 as SGHNT and CDR2 as YENEEA. CDR3: CASGAGRTDTQYF. The CDR3 coding sequence is TGTGCCTCGGGAGCGGGGCGCACAGATACGCAGTATTTT.

The chain combines TRBV29-1 with TRBJ2-1; D perhaps matches TRBD2 (5 bases). Trimming cost V 8 bases and J 3 bases, with 14 bases left between them. Germline assignment: CDR1 SQVTM and CDR2 ANQGSEA. The CDR3 length is 13 residues. The CDR3 region has the DNA TGCAGCTACTCCGGACTGATCTACAATGAGCAGTTCTTC. The encoded protein is CSYSGLIYNEQFF.

The chain carries TRBV7-9 and TRBJ1-1; possible D gene TRBD1, 6 bases. In germline, CDR1 is SEHNR, CDR2 FQNEAQ (reference sequence). The CDR3 runs to 16 residues. V was trimmed by 6 bases and J by 2 bases, leaving 19 bases between them. The DNA of the CDR3 is TGTGCCAGCAGACCCCGAGCAGGGACAACTAACACTGAAGCTTTCTTT. It encodes CASRPRAGTTNTEAFF.

The chain employs TRBV4-1 and TRBJ2-5; D gene ambiguous. Germline V lookup: CDR1 MGHRA, CDR2 YSYEKL. The CDR3 loop spans 15 amino acids. With 0 bases removed from V and 2 bases from J, the gap between germline ends came to 10 bases. CDR3 sequence reads: CASSQDPRNQETQYF. The CDR3 coding sequence is TGCGCCAGCAGCCAAGATCCGCGGAATCAAGAGACCCAGTACTTC.

This CDR3 reads CATSVGGYSYEQYF. For the CDR3, the DNA is TGTGCCACCAGCGTCGGGGGGTATAGTTACGAGCAGTACTTC. The chain couples TRBV15 to TRBJ2-7, with 7 bases aligning to TRBD2. V lost 5 bases to trimming and J lost 4 bases; unmatched junction nucleotides: 8. This CDR3 has 14 amino acids. From germline, CDR1 is LNHNV and CDR2 YYDKDF (reference sequence).

This CDR3 is CASSSKEGLAERTQYF. For the CDR3, the DNA is TGTGCCAGCAGCTCGAAAGAGGGACTAGCGGAGCGGACCCAGTACTTC. This chain links TRBV7-8 with TRBJ2-5; 11 bases align to TRBD2. V lost 4 bases to trimming and J lost 7 bases; unmatched junction nucleotides: 11. CDR1 is SGHVS and CDR2 is FQNEAQ in the germline V gene. The CDR3 is 16 amino acids.

V usage is TRBV27 and J usage is TRBJ2-1; TRBD2 aligns across 8 bases. Germline values: CDR1 MNHEY, CDR2 SMNVEV (reference sequence). Trimming at V came to 0 bases and at J to 9 bases, leaving 10 bases not matched to a gene. There are 16 residues in the CDR3. CDR3 in amino acids: CASSLSSGLDNSEQFF. The CDR3 nucleotides read TGTGCCAGCAGTTTATCATCGGGACTAGATAATAGTGAGCAGTTCTTC.

This chain uses TRBV15 with TRBJ1-3; the D is unclear. The CDR3 extends over 15 amino acids. The V end lost 0 bases, the J end lost 4 bases, and 10 bases lay between the germline ends. The germline V gene encodes CDR1 LNHNV and CDR2 YYDKDF (reference sequence). The CDR3 loop reads CATSRDRTLGNTIYF. For the CDR3, the DNA is TGTGCCACCAGCAGAGATAGAACACTGGGAAACACCATATATTTT.

The chain is built from TRBV6-6 and TRBJ2-7; 7 nucleotides agree with TRBD1. Unmatched junction bases numbered 8, after V lost 6 bases and J lost 3 bases. This CDR3 is 14 amino acids long. In germline, CDR1 is MNHNY, CDR2 SVGAGI (reference sequence). The CDR3 reads CASRSGTENYEQYF. CDR3 bases: TGTGCCAGCAGATCCGGGACAGAAAACTACGAGCAGTACTTC.

This clone was detected a few times. The genes are TRBV5-4 and TRBJ2-3; TRBD2 aligns across 8 bases. The J segment lost 5 bases and the V segment lost 2 bases, leaving 7 bases of the junction unmatched. Germline V gene lookup returns CDR1 SGHNT and CDR2 YYREEE (reference sequence). This CDR3 is 15 amino acids long. DNA for the CDR3: TGTGCCAGCAGCTTAGCACAGCGGGGGCTAGATACGCAGTATTTT. This sequence encodes CASSLAQRGLDTQYF.

This chain uses TRBV5-1 with TRBJ1-3; possible D gene TRBD1, 5 bases. V was pared by 3 bases and J by 2 bases, with 15 bases between. Germline V gives CDR1 SGHRS, CDR2 YFSETQ. The CDR3 has 16 residues. CDR3 in amino acids: CASSSFGTDAGNTIYF. The CDR3 DNA reads as TGCGCCAGCAGCTCGTTCGGGACTGACGCTGGAAACACCATATATTTT.

This clone came up a few times. The rearrangement links TRBV2 to TRBJ1-4; D not certain. The germline CDR1 and CDR2 sequences are SNHLY and FYNNEI. This CDR3 spans 14 amino acids. V shed 6 bases and J shed 8 bases, with 16 bases lying between them. CDR3 amino acids: CASSRALGTEKLFF. The CDR3 DNA is TGTGCCAGCAGCCGGGCCCTCGGTACGGAAAAACTGTTTTTT.

This clone was detected only a few times. The chain carries TRBV19 and TRBJ2-1; TRBD1 matches at 10 bases. The V gene end was trimmed by 0 bases and the J gene end by 9 bases; junction bases not matched to a gene: 5. The CDR3 sequence is 15 residues long. Germline CDR1 reads LNHDA; CDR2 reads SQIVND (reference sequence). Here the CDR3 reads CASSIDSRDRGEQFF. CDR3 DNA: TGTGCCAGTAGTATAGATAGTCGGGACAGGGGTGAGCAGTTCTTC.

This clone was picked up one time. The chain joins TRBV4-2 to TRBJ1-2; D not certain. CDR1 and CDR2 from the germline V gene are LGHNA and YNFKEQ. V dropped 4 bases and J dropped 2 bases, with 14 bases sitting between them. The CDR3 consists of 15 residues. The CDR3 reads CASSLEWLGNYGYTF. CDR3 bases: TGTGCCAGCAGCCTAGAGTGGTTAGGGAACTATGGCTACACCTTC.

The CDR3 DNA is TGTGCCACCGCCCAGGGGGGCCTACAGACCCAGTACTTC. As protein: CATAQGGLQTQYF. This chain joins TRBV19 and TRBJ2-5, with TRBD1 as a possible D gene (7 bases). V lost 10 bases to trimming and J lost 6 bases, with 18 bases between them. This CDR3 is 13 amino acids long. The V gene's germline CDR1 is LNHDA and CDR2 SQIVND (reference sequence).

This chain links TRBV6-1 with TRBJ1-4; TRBD1 matches 9 bases. V was clipped by 3 bases and J by 8 bases; unmatched bases: 10. The CDR3 is 16 amino acids. Germline CDR1 reads MNHNS; CDR2 reads SASEGT. DNA of the CDR3: TGTGCCAGCAGTGAGCCGTCACAGGGGGCGGGGGAAAAACTGTTTTTT. Amino acids: CASSEPSQGAGEKLFF.